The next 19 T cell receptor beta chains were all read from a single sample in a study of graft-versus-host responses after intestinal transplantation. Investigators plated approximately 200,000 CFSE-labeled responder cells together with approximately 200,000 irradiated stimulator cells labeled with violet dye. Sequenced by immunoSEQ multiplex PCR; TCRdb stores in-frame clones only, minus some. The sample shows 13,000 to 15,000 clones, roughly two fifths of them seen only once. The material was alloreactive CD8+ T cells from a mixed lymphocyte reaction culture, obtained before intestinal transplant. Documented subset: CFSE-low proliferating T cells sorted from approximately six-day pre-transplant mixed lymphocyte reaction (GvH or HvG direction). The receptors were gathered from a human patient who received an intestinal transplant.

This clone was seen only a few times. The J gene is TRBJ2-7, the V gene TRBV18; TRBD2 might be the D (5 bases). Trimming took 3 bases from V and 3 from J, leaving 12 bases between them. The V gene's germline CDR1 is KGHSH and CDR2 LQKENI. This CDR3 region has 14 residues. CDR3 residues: CASSPAGMGYEQYF. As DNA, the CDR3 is TGTGCCAGCTCACCGGCCGGGATGGGCTACGAGCAGTACTTC.

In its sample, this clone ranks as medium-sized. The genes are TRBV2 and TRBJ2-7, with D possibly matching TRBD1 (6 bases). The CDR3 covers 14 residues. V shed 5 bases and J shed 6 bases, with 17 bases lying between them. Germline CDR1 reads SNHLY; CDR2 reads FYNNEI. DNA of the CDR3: TGTGCCAGCAGTCAGACTAAATGGGGGCTCGAGCAGTACTTC. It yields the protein CASSQTKWGLEQYF.

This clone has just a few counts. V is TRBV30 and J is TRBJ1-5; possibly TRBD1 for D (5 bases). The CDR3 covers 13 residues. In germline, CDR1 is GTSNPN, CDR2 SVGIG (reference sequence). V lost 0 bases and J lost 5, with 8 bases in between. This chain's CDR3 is CAWSVWGDQPQHF. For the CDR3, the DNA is TGTGCCTGGAGTGTATGGGGGGATCAGCCCCAGCATTTT.

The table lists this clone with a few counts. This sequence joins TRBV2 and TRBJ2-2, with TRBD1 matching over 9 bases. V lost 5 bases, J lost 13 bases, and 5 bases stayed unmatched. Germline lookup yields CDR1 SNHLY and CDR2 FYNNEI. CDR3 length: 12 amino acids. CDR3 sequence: CASSWGDRALFF. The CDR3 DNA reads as TGTGCCAGCAGTTGGGGGGACAGGGCGCTGTTTTTT.

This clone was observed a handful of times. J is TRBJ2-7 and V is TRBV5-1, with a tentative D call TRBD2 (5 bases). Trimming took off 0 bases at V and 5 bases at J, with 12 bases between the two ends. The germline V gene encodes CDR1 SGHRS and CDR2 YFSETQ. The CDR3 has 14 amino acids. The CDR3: CASSLESSYDEQYF. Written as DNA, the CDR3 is TGCGCCAGCAGCTTGGAATCTAGCTACGACGAGCAGTACTTC.

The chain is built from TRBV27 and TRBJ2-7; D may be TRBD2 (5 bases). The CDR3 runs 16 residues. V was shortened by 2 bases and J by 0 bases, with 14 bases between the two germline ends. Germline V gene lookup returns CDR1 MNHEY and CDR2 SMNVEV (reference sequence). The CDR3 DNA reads TGTGCCAGCAGTTTAAAGCCCGGACTGCCCTCCTACGAGCAGTACTTC. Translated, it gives CASSLKPGLPSYEQYF.

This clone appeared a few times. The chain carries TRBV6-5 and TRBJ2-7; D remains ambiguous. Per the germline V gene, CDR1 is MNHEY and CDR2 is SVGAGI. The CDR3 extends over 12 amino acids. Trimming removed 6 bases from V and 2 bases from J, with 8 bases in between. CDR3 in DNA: TGTGCCAGCAGCTCGGTCACCTACGAGCAGTACTTC. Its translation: CASSSVTYEQYF.

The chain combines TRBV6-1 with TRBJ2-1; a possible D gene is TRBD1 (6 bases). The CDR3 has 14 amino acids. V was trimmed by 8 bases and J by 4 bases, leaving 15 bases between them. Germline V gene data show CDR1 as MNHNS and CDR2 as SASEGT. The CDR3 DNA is TGTGCCAGCTTCACCCGGGACACATACAATGAGCAGTTCTTC. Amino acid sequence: CASFTRDTYNEQFF.

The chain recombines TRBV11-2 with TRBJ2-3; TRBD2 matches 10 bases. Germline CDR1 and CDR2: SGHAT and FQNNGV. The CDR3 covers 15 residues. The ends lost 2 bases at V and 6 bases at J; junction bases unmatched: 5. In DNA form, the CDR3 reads TGTGCCAGCAGCTTACTAGCGGGGGCCAAGGATACGCAGTATTTT. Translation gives CASSLLAGAKDTQYF.

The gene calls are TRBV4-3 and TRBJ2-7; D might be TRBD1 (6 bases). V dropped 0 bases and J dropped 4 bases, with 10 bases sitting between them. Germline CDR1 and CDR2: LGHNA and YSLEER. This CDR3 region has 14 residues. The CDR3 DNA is TGCGCCAGCAGCCAAGAAGGGGGAAGGTACGAGCAGTACTTC. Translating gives CASSQEGGRYEQYF.

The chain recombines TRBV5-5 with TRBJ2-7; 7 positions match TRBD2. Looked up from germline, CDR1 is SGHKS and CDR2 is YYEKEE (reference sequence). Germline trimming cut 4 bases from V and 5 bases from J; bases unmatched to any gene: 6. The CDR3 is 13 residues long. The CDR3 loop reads CASSGRAGDEQYF. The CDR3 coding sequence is TGTGCCAGCAGCGGCAGGGCGGGGGACGAGCAGTACTTC.

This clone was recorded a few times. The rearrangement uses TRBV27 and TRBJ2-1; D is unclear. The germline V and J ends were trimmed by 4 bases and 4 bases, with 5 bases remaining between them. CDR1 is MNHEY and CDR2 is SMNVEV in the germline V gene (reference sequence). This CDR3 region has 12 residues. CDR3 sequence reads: CASSSLYNEQFF. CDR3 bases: TGTGCCAGCAGTTCTCTTTACAATGAGCAGTTCTTC.

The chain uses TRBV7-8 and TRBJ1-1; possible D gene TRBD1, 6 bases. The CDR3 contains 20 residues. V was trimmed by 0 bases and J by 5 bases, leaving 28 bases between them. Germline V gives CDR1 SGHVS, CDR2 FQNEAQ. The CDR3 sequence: CASSLAWGLQGRGGSTEAFF. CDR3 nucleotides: TGTGCCAGCAGCTTAGCTTGGGGGTTACAGGGTCGTGGGGGTAGTACTGAAGCTTTCTTT.

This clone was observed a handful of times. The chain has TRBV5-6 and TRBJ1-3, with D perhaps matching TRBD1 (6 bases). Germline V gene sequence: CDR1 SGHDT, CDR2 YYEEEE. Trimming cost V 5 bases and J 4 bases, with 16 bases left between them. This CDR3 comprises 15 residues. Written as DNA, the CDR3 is TGTGCCAGCAGTACAGCCAGAGACAGGGGAAACACCATATATTTT. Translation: CASSTARDRGNTIYF.

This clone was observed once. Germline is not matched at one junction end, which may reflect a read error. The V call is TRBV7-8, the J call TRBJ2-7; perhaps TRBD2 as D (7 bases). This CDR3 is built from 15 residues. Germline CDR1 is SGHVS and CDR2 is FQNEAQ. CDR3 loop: CASSLGPRGAGERYF. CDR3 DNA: TGTGCCAGCAGCTTAGGTCCCCGGGGGGCAGGGGAGCGGTACTTC.

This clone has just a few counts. CDR3 DNA sequence: TGCAGCGTGCAGACAGGTTCCTACGAGCAGTACTTC. This translates into CSVQTGSYEQYF. The chain has TRBV29-1 and TRBJ2-7; D possibly corresponds to TRBD1 (6 bases). Trimming shortened V by 6 bases and J by 1 base, and 10 bases separated the two germline ends. The CDR3 contains 12 residues. Germline V gene data show CDR1 as SQVTM and CDR2 as ANQGSEA.

The CDR3 DNA sequence: TGTGCCAGCAGCCCCAGGACAGCCGGAGGTGAAAAACTGTTTTTT. Encoded protein: CASSPRTAGGEKLFF. J is TRBJ1-4 and V is TRBV11-2; a possible D gene is TRBD1 (6 bases). Deletions cut 5 bases from V and 7 bases from J, with 17 bases between. CDR1 and CDR2 (germline): SGHAT, FQNNGV. The CDR3 totals 15 residues.

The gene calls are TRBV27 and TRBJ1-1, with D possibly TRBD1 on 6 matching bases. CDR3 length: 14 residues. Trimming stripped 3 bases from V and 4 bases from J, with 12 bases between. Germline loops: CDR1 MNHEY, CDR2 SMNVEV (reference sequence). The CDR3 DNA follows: TGTGCCAGCAGTTTCGGGGGGCCGGTCACTGAAGCTTTCTTT. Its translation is CASSFGGPVTEAFF.

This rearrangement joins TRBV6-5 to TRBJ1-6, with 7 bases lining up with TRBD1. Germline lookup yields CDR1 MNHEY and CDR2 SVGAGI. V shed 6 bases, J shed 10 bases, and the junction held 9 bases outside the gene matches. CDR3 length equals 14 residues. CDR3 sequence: CASRQYAGGSPLHF. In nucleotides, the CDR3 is TGTGCCAGCAGACAATATGCAGGGGGATCACCCCTCCACTTT.